This T cell receptor beta chain comes out of a study of blood T cell repertoires in COVID-19. Turning to the study itself: PBMCs, B-cell-depleted T cells, or T cells provided the cDNA or gDNA that made up the material.

Trimming cost V 8 bases and J 1 base; bases outside gene matches: 4. Germline V gene sequence: CDR1 SGHDT, CDR2 YYEEEE. The CDR3 is 13 residues long. Repertoires were generated with immunoSEQ multiplex PCR, while TCRdb's copy carries only in-frame clones and drops some. The sample holds about 330,000 clones; about 87% are singletons and the top ten take approximately 5.3%. Everyone who took part was roughly 18 to 100 years old, and they came from about two dozen US areas. The study counted Cohort 3 donors as recovered given two negative PCRs, clearance, or symptom resolution. This TCR came from a woman younger than 45 who had recovered from COVID-19. The chain recombines TRBV5-6 with TRBJ2-3; TRBD2 matches 7 bases. Sequencing was performed on PBMCs or T cells enriched from blood (not recorded which). The CDR3 bases are TGTGCCAGTGGGAGGGGAGGCACAGATACGCAGTATTTT. This gives the protein CASGRGGTDTQYF.